The text below deals with one T cell receptor (beta chain). Its cognate antigen is unknown. This record belongs to a study of regulatory and conventional T cells in RAG deficiency. Study-level findings and limits: Patient subsets had shorter CDR3s; Omenn Treg-Tconv overlap exceeded 85%. Shannon entropy was markedly lower and Simpson indices higher in RAG-deficient patients than control T-cell subsets.

Assay used: immunoSEQ multiplex PCR; TCRdb lists only in-frame clones, some missing. The data hold some 6,100 clones, with around 93% observed a single time. The germline CDR1 and CDR2 sequences are SGHVS and FQNEAQ. This CDR3 has 16 residues. Trimming took 5 bases from V and 0 from J, leaving 13 bases between them. What was sequenced was CD8+ T cells sorted from blood. The chain carries TRBV7-8 and TRBJ1-4, with no clear D. This clonotype was sampled from a human donor with RAG deficiency presenting as severe combined immunodeficiency. CDR3 protein: CASSPWVLATNEKLFF. CDR3 nucleotide sequence: TGTGCCAGCAGCCCCTGGGTCCTTGCAACTAATGAAAAACTGTTTTTT.